This TCR beta chain was recorded in a study of identical twins. V trimming: 3 bases; J trimming: 4 bases; junction bases outside the gene matches: 5. Germline CDR1 and CDR2: SEHNR and FQNEAQ (reference sequence). The CDR3 is made up of 14 amino acids. This clonotype was counted only a few times. One entry per CDR3 protein results from TCRdb running MiXCR on the 5' RACE reads. The sample holds 450,000 or so distinct CDR3 sequences, 14% seen once. This same sample was also part of a study on yellow fever vaccine responses in identical twins.

This clonotype originated in a woman under 30 in good health. This sequence joins TRBV7-9 and TRBJ1-1, with TRBD1 matching 7 bases. Sequencing input: CD4+ T cells sorted from blood. Written as DNA, the CDR3 is TGTGCCAGCAGCTTTCAACAGGGGAGCACTGAAGCTTTCTTT. Translating it yields CASSFQQGSTEAFF.